A selection of T cell receptor beta chains follows, all from one sample in a study of early T cells in non-severe SARS-CoV-2 infection. TCRdb recomputed calls from the 5' RACE reads with MiXCR, one row per CDR3 protein. The sample yields 110,000 or so distinct CDR3 sequences, 12% seen once. The specimen sequenced was whole blood. Receptors originate from an adult who was a healthcare worker with PCR-confirmed SARS-CoV-2 infection or an uninfected control (not recorded which). The CDR3 runs from the conserved cysteine through the conserved F or W. A D gene is named only where the DNA matches it firmly. Where a row states a size, it is once, few, many or the class of an expanded clone; other rows omit it.

D gene | J gene | V gene | clone size | CDR3 DNA | CDR3 protein
. | TRBJ2-3 | TRBV20-1 | few | TGCAGTGCTAGGCTACTAGGCACAGATACGCAGTATTTT | CSARLLGTDTQYF
. | TRBJ2-3 | TRBV20-1 | few | TGCAGTGCTGGTCGCAGGGGAACAAGCACAGATACGCAGTATTTT | CSAGRRGTSTDTQYF
. | TRBJ2-7 | TRBV10-3 | . | TGTGCCATCCTGAACCCAACCCGGTACGAGCAGTACTTC | CAILNPTRYEQYF
. | TRBJ1-1 | TRBV14 | . | TGTGCCAGCAGCACGAAAGATTCGAACACTGAAGCTTTCTTT | CASSTKDSNTEAFF
. | TRBJ2-3 | TRBV27 | many | TGTGCCAGCACCCCACGAGGGACCCGAAGGCCAGATACGCAGTATTTT | CASTPRGTRRPDTQYF
. | TRBJ2-5 | TRBV5-6 | few | TGTGCCAGCAGCTTGTTCGCCAGCCTCACAACCTCGGAAGAGACCCAGTACTTC | CASSLFASLTTSEETQYF
. | TRBJ1-4 | TRBV19 | few | TGTGCCAGTAGTATGGTGGCTCGCTATGAAAAACTGTTTTTT | CASSMVARYEKLFF
TRBD2 | TRBJ2-3 | TRBV10-2 | many | TGCGCCACCAGGCGGCTAGCGGGGAGCACAGATACGCAGTATTTT | CATRRLAGSTDTQYF
TRBD2 | TRBJ2-1 | TRBV20-1 | . | TGCAGTGCTTTTACTAGCGGGGCTCACAATGAGCAGTTCTTC | CSAFTSGAHNEQFF
. | TRBJ1-1 | TRBV20-1 | . | TGCAGTGCTAAAATGAACACTGAAGCTTTCTTT | CSAKMNTEAFF
. | TRBJ1-5 | TRBV6-2/TRBV6-3 | . | TGTGCCAGCAGATACCGGCGTACAGGGAGCGTGGAGCGGCCCCAGCATTTT | CASRYRRTGSVERPQHF
. | TRBJ1-3 | TRBV5-1 | many | TGCGCCAGCAGCTTGGCCGGGACTCTCTCCGGAAACACCATATATTTT | CASSLAGTLSGNTIYF
. | TRBJ2-2 | TRBV20-1 | . | TGCAGTGCCCGATCTGACACCACCGGGGAGCTGTTTTTT | CSARSDTTGELFF
. | TRBJ2-3 | TRBV25-1 | . | TGTGCCAGCAGTGATCCCGGAACAGATACGCAGTATTTT | CASSDPGTDTQYF
TRBD2 | TRBJ2-1 | TRBV14 | many | TGTGCCAGCAGCCAAGGACTAGCGGGGACCACGACCTACAATGAGCAGTTCTTC | CASSQGLAGTTTYNEQFF
TRBD2 | TRBJ2-4 | TRBV28 | few | TGTGCCAGCACTCTCTCGCGGCGGGAGGGCCGGAGCATTCAGTACTTC | CASTLSRREGRSIQYF
. | TRBJ2-2 | TRBV5-1 | many | TGCGCCAGCAGCTTAACAGTTACCGGGGAGCTGTTTTTT | CASSLTVTGELFF
. | TRBJ2-3 | TRBV7-9 | . | TGTGCCAGCAGCTTTCTAGCGACCACAGATACGCAGTATTTT | CASSFLATTDTQYF
. | TRBJ1-2 | TRBV7-9 | few | TGTGCCAGCAGCTTAGTAGGGGGAATCTATGGCTACACCTTC | CASSLVGGIYGYTF
. | TRBJ1-2 | TRBV28 | . | TGTGCTGGAGGGGCTACCTATGGCTACACCTTC | CAGGATYGYTF
TRBD2 | TRBJ2-1 | TRBV29-1 | . | TGCAGCGCTAGCGGGAGGGCGGGAAATGAGCAGTTCTTC | CSASGRAGNEQFF
TRBD2 | TRBJ2-2 | TRBV7-2 | many | TGTGCCAGCAGCCGGACTAGCGGGAGGGCCGGCGGGGAGCTGTTTTTT | CASSRTSGRAGGELFF
. | TRBJ2-1 | TRBV4-2 | few | TGTGCCAGCAGCCAAGATGAAAGGCGGGATGAGCAGTTCTTC | CASSQDERRDEQFF
TRBD2 | TRBJ2-1 | TRBV28 | . | TGTGCCAGCAGTTTAGGGCGCGGGAGGGCCCAGTCATACAATGAGCAGTTCTTC | CASSLGRGRAQSYNEQFF
. | TRBJ1-4 | TRBV6-6 | . | TGTGCCAGCAGTTACATTGGGGCAGGTGAAAAACTGTTTTTT | CASSYIGAGEKLFF
. | TRBJ2-1 | TRBV6-5 | . | TGTGCCTCCCGCCACTCCTCCCTGGGCCACAATGAGCAGTTCTTC | CASRHSSLGHNEQFF
. | TRBJ1-1 | TRBV20-1 | few | TGCAGTGCTCACCGGGACGGCAACACTGAAGCTTTCTTT | CSAHRDGNTEAFF
TRBD2 | TRBJ2-1 | TRBV7-9 | few | TGTGCCAGCACTCTGAGGGCTAGCGGGGGAAATGAGCAGTTCTTC | CASTLRASGGNEQFF
. | TRBJ2-2 | TRBV5-1 | many | TGCGCCAGCAGCCGGACAGACACCGGGGAGCTGTTTTTT | CASSRTDTGELFF
. | TRBJ2-7 | TRBV10-1 | . | TGCGCCAGCAGTGAGCAAAGCGGCTACGAGCAGTACTTC | CASSEQSGYEQYF
TRBD1 | TRBJ2-2 | TRBV29-1 | many | TGCAGCGTTCGAACCGCAGGGGGCTACGCCGGGGAGCTGTTTTTT | CSVRTAGGYAGELFF
. | TRBJ2-4 | TRBV11-2 | many | TGTGCCAGCAGCCCAGGGGGGCTAGCCAAAAACATTCAGTACTTC | CASSPGGLAKNIQYF
. | TRBJ2-7 | TRBV5-5 | . | TGTGCCAGCAGCGGCCAACTGGCCCGCCTCGAGCAGTACTTC | CASSGQLARLEQYF
. | TRBJ1-1 | TRBV20-1 | few | TGCAGTGCTAGAGATTGGAGTAAGAACACTGAAGCTTTCTTT | CSARDWSKNTEAFF
. | TRBJ2-4 | TRBV6-2/TRBV6-3 | many | TGTGCCAGCAGCCCATTAGAGGGGCCCCGAGCCAAAAACATTCAGTACTTC | CASSPLEGPRAKNIQYF
TRBD1 | TRBJ1-1 | TRBV4-2 | many | TGTGCCAGCAGCCTAGGTGGGACAGCCAACACTGAAGCTTTCTTT | CASSLGGTANTEAFF
. | TRBJ2-1 | TRBV3-1 | . | TGTGCCAGCAGCCAAGGATATGAGCAGTTCTTC | CASSQGYEQFF
TRBD1 | TRBJ1-1 | TRBV2 | . | TGTGCCAGCAGCCTTTCCCCAGGGGGTCGGGCTGAAGCTTTCTTT | CASSLSPGGRAEAFF
. | TRBJ1-4 | TRBV15 | many | TGTGCCACCAGCAGAGATACGAGGGGCACCACCTCGAATGAAAAACTGTTTTTT | CATSRDTRGTTSNEKLFF
. | TRBJ2-3 | TRBV7-2 | many | TGTGCCAGCAGCTTAAACCAGCAGGGGCCCCCAGATACGCAGTATTTT | CASSLNQQGPPDTQYF
. | TRBJ1-1 | TRBV30 | . | TGTGCCTGGAGAGGCTTAGGGAGGGCCACTGAAGCTTTCTTT | CAWRGLGRATEAFF
TRBD2 | TRBJ2-5 | TRBV29-1 | . | TGCAGCGTCGGTCTAGCGGGAGTTTGGAAAGAGACCCAGTACTTC | CSVGLAGVWKETQYF
. | TRBJ2-2 | TRBV2 | . | TGTGCCAGCAGTGAAGAAAGCTCCACCGGGGAGCTGTTTTTT | CASSEESSTGELFF
. | TRBJ2-7 | TRBV30 | few | TGTGCCTGGACAACCCAGGCCGAGCAGTACTTC | CAWTTQAEQYF
. | TRBJ1-2 | TRBV7-9 | . | TGTGCCAGCAGCTTAGTGCCAACCGGGGCCTCGGGTGGCTACACCTTC | CASSLVPTGASGGYTF
. | TRBJ2-1 | TRBV14 | many | TGTGCCAGCAGTCGGGGCAGGGGCGCCTACAATGAGCAGTTCTTC | CASSRGRGAYNEQFF
. | TRBJ2-2 | TRBV14 | few | TGTGCCAGCAGCCAAGTCGGAAGTTGGGCCGGGGAGCTGTTTTTT | CASSQVGSWAGELFF
. | TRBJ2-7 | TRBV30 | once | TGTGCCTGGAGTGTAGAGACGCCCTACGAGCAGTACTTC | CAWSVETPYEQYF
. | TRBJ1-1 | TRBV29-1 | . | TGCAGCGTTTCCCTTACGACGGGACCCGGAGCTTTCTTT | CSVSLTTGPGAFF
. | TRBJ1-5 | TRBV11-2 | many | TGTGCCAGCAGCTCTGACGGGATTGGGAATCAGCCCCAGCATTTT | CASSSDGIGNQPQHF
. | TRBJ2-7 | TRBV7-8 | . | TGTGCCAGCAGCCCAACGCCGGGGCAGGGGAATTCCTACGAGCAGTACTTC | CASSPTPGQGNSYEQYF
TRBD2 | TRBJ2-3 | TRBV6-2/TRBV6-3 | . | TGTGCCAGCAGACCGGGACTAGCGGGAGATTGGGCGAGATCGGGCACAGATACGCAGTATTTT | CASRPGLAGDWARSGTDTQYF
. | TRBJ2-1 | TRBV9 | . | TGTGCCAGCAGCGTAGCTATACGGGAGAGTGACAATGAGCAGTTCTTC | CASSVAIRESDNEQFF
TRBD2 | TRBJ2-1 | TRBV7-9 | many | TGTGCCAGCAGCTACTCTGGACTAGCGGCCTCCTACAATGAGCAGTTCTTC | CASSYSGLAASYNEQFF